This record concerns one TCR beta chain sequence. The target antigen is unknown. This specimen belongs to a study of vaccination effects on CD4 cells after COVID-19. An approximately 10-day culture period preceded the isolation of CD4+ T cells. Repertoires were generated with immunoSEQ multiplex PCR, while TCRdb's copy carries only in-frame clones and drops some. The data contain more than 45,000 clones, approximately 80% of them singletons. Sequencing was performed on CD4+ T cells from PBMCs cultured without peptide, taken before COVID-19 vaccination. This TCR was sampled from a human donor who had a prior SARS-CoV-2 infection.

The DNA of the CDR3 is TGTGCCTGGAGTGTAAAGGGCCAGGTCTCCTACAATGAGCAGTTCTTC. Its protein is CAWSVKGQVSYNEQFF. The genes are TRBV30 and TRBJ2-1; D gene uncertain. The V gene's germline CDR1 is GTSNPN and CDR2 SVGIG (reference sequence). This CDR3 has 16 residues. The V gene lost 0 bases and the J gene lost 0 bases, with 12 bases spanning the gap.